The T cell receptor (beta chain) described here comes from a study of blood T cell repertoires in COVID-19. Between the trimmed V and J ends, which lost 6 bases and 1 base, there was a span of 18 bases. The CDR3 is made up of 16 amino acids. Germline lookup yields CDR1 SEHNR and CDR2 FQNEAQ (reference sequence). Clones were read by immunoSEQ multiplex PCR, and TCRdb kept only the in-frame ones, dropping some. The repertoire includes a few hundred thousand clones, 85% of them detected once, and roughly 3.6% sits in the top ten. The chain carries TRBV7-9 and TRBJ1-2; D may be TRBD1 (6 bases). This sequence was found in a woman aged 18 to 35 with acute or convalescent COVID-19. The sequencing input was peripheral blood. The DNA of the CDR3 is TGTGCCAGCAGACCCGTTTCGGGGGGCCATAACTATGGCTACACCTTC. It specifies CASRPVSGGHNYGYTF. The full variable domain, with the rest looked up from reference TRBV7-9 and TRBJ1-2, is DTGVSQNPRHKITKRGQNVTFRCDPISEHNRLYWYRQTLGQGPEFLTYFQNEAQLEKSRLLSDRFSAERPKGSFSTLEIQRTEQGDSAMYLCASRPVSGGHNYGYTFGSGTRLTVV.